Listed below are T cell receptor beta chains from one sample, sequenced in a study of blood T cell repertoires in COVID-19. Data came from immunoSEQ multiplex PCR; TCRdb stores just in-frame clones and leaves some out. The sample consists of 150,000 or so clones, roughly 84% of them appearing once. The specimen was peripheral blood. Receptor source: a woman aged 55-69 years with acute or convalescent COVID-19. Each CDR3 is given with its conserved first and last residue.

TRBV4-3 | CASSQVRRGAVNYGYTF
TRBV6-5 | CASSPRGGYTDTQYF
TRBV11-2 | CASSLDRQGAAKNIQYF
TRBV30 | CAWSELRDSNYGYTF
TRBV10-3 | CAFSTGAYEQYF
TRBV7-6 | CASSPTGGGSLGTEAFF
TRBV15 | CATSRAGRETQYF
TRBV6-5 | CARLRGSANYGYTF
TRBV4-2 | CASSQTAGNYGYTF
TRBV6-5 | CASTLGPRVGNTIYF
TRBV7-5 | CARSSGLYEQYF
TRBV29-1 | CSAGQAVGYTF
TRBV6-5 | CASREGFDYGYTF
TRBV7-2 | CASSLRQGNQPQHF
TRBV24-1 | CATSDRDRGQETQYF
TRBV14 | CASSEQGIRGGEQFF
TRBV7-2 | CASSFFGQGKYYGYTF
TRBV6-2/TRBV6-3 | CASSPTGSNYGYTF
TRBV19 | CASSMDRVLPPLHF
TRBV7-2 | CASSPQMIGEKLFF
TRBV3-1/TRBV3-2 | CASSRTGFGFEAFF
TRBV2 | CASSALGWEKLFF
TRBV7-7 | CASSLGTSGGDTQYF
TRBV20-1 | CSAVHHNEQFF
TRBV28 | CASSLGVRNSPLHF
TRBV6-2/TRBV6-3 | CASSPIGQSSSGNTIYF
TRBV28 | CASSLSHGGSGGVYGYTF
TRBV28 | CASSLSGTGANEQYF
TRBV7-2 | CASSPGQGYGYTF
TRBV5-4 | CASSLAGRGSGNTIYF
TRBV7-2 | CASSSGQMYNEQFF
TRBV7-9 | CASSLRRRAGGTEAFF
TRBV2 | CASQIPGTGSTEAFF
TRBV7-3 | CASSSPPGGKQYF
TRBV19 | CASSRDREGQPQHF
TRBV5-1 | CASSLPGLAGGITDTQYF
TRBV28 | CASIDRLYEQYF
TRBV6-6 | CASSYSRVTGGDGYTF
TRBV9 | CASSPRDRGFSRGYEQYF
TRBV6-2/TRBV6-3 | CASSRTGPSDQPQHF
TRBV28 | CASSFAQGAGGYGYTF
TRBV19 | CASSKPSGQSGNTIYF
TRBV27 | CASSPQVAAETQYF
TRBV7-9 | CASSLVTGAETQYF
TRBV7-3 | CASSLNPSGGGLYNEQFF
TRBV6-2/TRBV6-3 | CASSYGQFQETQYF
TRBV19 | CASSITTGSLLNSPLHF